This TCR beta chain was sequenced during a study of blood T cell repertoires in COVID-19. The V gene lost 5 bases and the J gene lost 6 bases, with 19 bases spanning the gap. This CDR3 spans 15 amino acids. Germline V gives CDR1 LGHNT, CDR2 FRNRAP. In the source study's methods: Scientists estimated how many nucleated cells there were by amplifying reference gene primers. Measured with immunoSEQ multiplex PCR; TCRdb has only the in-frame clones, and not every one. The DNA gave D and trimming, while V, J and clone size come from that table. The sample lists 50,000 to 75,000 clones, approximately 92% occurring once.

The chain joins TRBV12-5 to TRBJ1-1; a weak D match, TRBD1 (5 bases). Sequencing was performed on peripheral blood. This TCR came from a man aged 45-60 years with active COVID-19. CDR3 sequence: CASGPSGGLVAEAFF. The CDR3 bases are TGTGCTAGTGGTCCCTCCGGGGGGTTGGTGGCTGAAGCTTTCTTT.